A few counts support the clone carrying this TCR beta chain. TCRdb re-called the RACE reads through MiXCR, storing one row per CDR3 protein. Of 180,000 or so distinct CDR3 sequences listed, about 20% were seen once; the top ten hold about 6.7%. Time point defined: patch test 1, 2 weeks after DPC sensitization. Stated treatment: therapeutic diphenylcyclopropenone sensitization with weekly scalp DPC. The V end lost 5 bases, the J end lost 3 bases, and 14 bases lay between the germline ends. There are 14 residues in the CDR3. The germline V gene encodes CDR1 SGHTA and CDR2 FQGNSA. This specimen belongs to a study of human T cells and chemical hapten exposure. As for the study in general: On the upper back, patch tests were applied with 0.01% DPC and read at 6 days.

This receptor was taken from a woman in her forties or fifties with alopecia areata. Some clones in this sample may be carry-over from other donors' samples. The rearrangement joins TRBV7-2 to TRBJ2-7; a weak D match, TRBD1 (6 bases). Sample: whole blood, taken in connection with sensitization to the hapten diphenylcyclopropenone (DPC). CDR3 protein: CASSITGINYEQYF. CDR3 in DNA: TGTGCCAGCAGCATTACAGGGATAAACTACGAGCAGTACTTC.